A selection of T cell receptor beta chains follows, all from one sample in a study of shared clonotypes between healthy human individuals. This table comes from immunoSEQ multiplex PCR, and its TCRdb copy is limited to in-frame clones, with some not included. The data show 2,500,000 or so clones, more than 80% seen once. The sequenced material came from naive CD4+ T cells sorted from blood. Receptors were obtained from a man between 18 and 35 years old in good health. Each CDR3 is given with its conserved first and last residue.

TRBJ2-7,TRBV27,CASRPYVDAYEQYF
TRBJ2-5,TRBV12-5,CASGSPGLAGGGGETQYF
TRBJ2-1,TRBV5-6,CASSFTSSEQFF
TRBJ2-5,TRBV9,CASSARGDTPGEQYF
TRBJ2-1,TRBV11-3,CATSSGGSYNEQFF
TRBJ2-4,TRBV5-1,CASSLGPPGDPAGIQYF
TRBJ2-7,TRBV19,CASSRLLAPSYEQYF
TRBJ1-1,TRBV6-6,CASTRTGGYQAFF
TRBJ1-4,TRBV7-9,CASSLYETRRLVMVFF
TRBJ2-3,TRBV6-1,CASSVGTGRPDTQYF
TRBJ2-3,TRBV5-4,CASSLVQTTDTQYF
TRBJ2-3,TRBV11-2,CASSLGELAGEDF
TRBJ1-1,TRBV6-4,CASSVAGDTEAFF
TRBJ2-7,TRBV2,CASSWTSTIYEQYF
TRBJ2-5,TRBV18,CASSPGGQETQYF
TRBJ2-3,TRBV5-4,CASSPRGGGVSTDTQYF
TRBJ2-4,TRBV6-1,CASSEVPPPGVAKNIQYF
TRBJ1-1,TRBV18,CASSPDRGSTEAFF
TRBJ2-7,TRBV6-5,CASSYSAYGSYEQYF
TRBJ2-7,TRBV15,CATSRDPGQGYEQYF
TRBJ2-1,TRBV19,CASSNVNEQFF
TRBJ2-5,TRBV5-1,CASSFVGQGETQYF
TRBJ2-7,TRBV7-2,CASSLRGPGAGEQYF
TRBJ2-5,TRBV12-5,CASGPGLAGGLETQYF
TRBJ2-7,TRBV30,CAWSPGFIVRFEQYF
TRBJ2-7,TRBV6-5,CASSPDRGGPYEQYF
TRBJ2-7,TRBV27,CASSPRTNSYEQYF
TRBJ2-3,TRBV28,CASRLAGGGTDTQYF
TRBJ2-2,TRBV18,CASSLQGNTGELFF
TRBJ1-1,TRBV6-5,CASAKASEAFF
TRBJ2-6,TRBV30,CAWSVRGTVSGANVLTF
TRBJ2-7,TRBV10-3,CATRDSSYEQYF
TRBJ2-6,TRBV30,CACGASGANVLTF
TRBJ2-3,TRBV28,CASIQRSSTDTQYF
TRBJ1-4,TRBV28,CASSLDEGANEKLFF
TRBJ2-7,TRBV5-6,CASSLTNYEQYF
TRBJ2-6,TRBV5-6,CASSERPGRTVSGANVLTF
TRBJ2-5,TRBV30,CAWSTGGRETQYF
TRBJ1-2,TRBV5-4,CASSFDRDRANYGYTF
TRBJ2-7,TRBV28,CASTRWAAPYEQYF
TRBJ2-5,TRBV15,CATSRDRGRGDGETQYF
TRBJ1-1,TRBV9,CASSVGPGTIRTEAFF
TRBJ2-1,TRBV6-4,CASSLGTGSHNEQFF
TRBJ1-6,TRBV15,CATSTSSGPLHF
TRBJ1-6,TRBV18,CASFLGANNSPLHF
TRBJ2-5,TRBV5-4,CASSLAGSAGSQETQYF
TRBJ2-7,TRBV6-5,CASTPRGGGYEQYF
TRBJ2-5,TRBV6-1,CASSEGTGGRETQYF
TRBJ2-7,TRBV27,CASSLRATGGYEQYF